This entry lists 23 T cell receptor beta chains sequenced from one sample in a study of cytomegalovirus exposure and HLA in healthy donors. A multiplex PCR was run with 60 Vbeta primers and 13 Jbeta primers. Some clones are missing from TCRdb's copy, which holds only in-frame ones; the method was immunoSEQ multiplex PCR. The sample lists about 170,000 clones; about 88% were seen once. The sequenced material came from PBMCs. The receptors derive from a man younger than 45 in good health and CMV-seropositive.

The table lists this clone with a few counts. The V and J genes are TRBV4-1 and TRBJ1-1, with 7 bases aligning to TRBD1. The CDR3 has 16 residues. CDR1 and CDR2 from the germline V gene are MGHRA and YSYEKL. Trimming at V came to 1 base and at J to 0 bases, leaving 5 bases not matched to a gene. Here the CDR3 DNA reads TGCGCCAGCAGCCAAGTCTATAGGGGGCTGAACACTGAAGCTTTCTTT. Amino acid sequence: CASSQVYRGLNTEAFF.

The V call is TRBV7-6, the J call TRBJ2-3; the D is unclear. Germline assignment: CDR1 SGHVS and CDR2 FNYEAQ. V lost 4 bases and J lost 3, with 11 bases in between. The CDR3 totals 14 residues. The DNA of the CDR3 is TGTGCCAGCAGCTCCGTCGATGAGACAGATACGCAGTATTTT. It specifies CASSSVDETDTQYF.

About this clone itself: Given the absence of the conserved phenylalanine or tryptophan at the CDR3 end, a read error is likely. The V call is TRBV4-3, the J call TRBJ2-3; D possibly corresponds to TRBD2 (6 bases). The CDR3 length is 17 residues. Germline V lookup: CDR1 LGHNA, CDR2 YSLEER. With 4 bases removed from V and 2 bases from J, the gap between germline ends came to 19 bases. CDR3 nucleotides: TGCGCCAGCAGCCGGTACTCCGGGACTCCGATCACAGATACGCAGTATTCT. It codes for CASSRYSGTPITDTQYS.

The chain employs TRBV12-5 and TRBJ2-7; D uncertain. V was cut by 3 bases and J by 9 bases, with 12 bases left in between. The CDR3 sequence is 12 residues long. Per germline, CDR1 LGHNT and CDR2 FRNRAP. The CDR3 loop reads CASGFPPFGQYF. The CDR3 DNA sequence: TGTGCTAGTGGTTTCCCCCCATTCGGGCAGTACTTC. The variable domain in full, completed from reference TRBV12-5 and TRBJ2-7, reads DARVTQTPRHKVTEMGQEVTMRCQPILGHNTVFWYRQTMMQGLELLAYFRNRAPLDDSGMPKDRFSAEMPDATLATLKIQPSEPRDSAVYFCASGFPPFGQYFGPGTRLTVT.

The chain has TRBV4-2 and TRBJ1-5, with a weak D call TRBD1 (6 bases). CDR1 LGHNA and CDR2 YNFKEQ come from the germline V gene. With 5 bases removed from V and 0 bases from J, the gap between germline ends came to 11 bases. CDR3 length equals 15 residues. CDR3 nucleotide sequence: TGTGCCAGCAGCTTACAGGGATATAGCAATCAGCCCCAGCATTTT. It yields the protein CASSLQGYSNQPQHF.

In its sample, this clone was seen once. J is TRBJ1-1 and V is TRBV4-1; the D gene is possibly TRBD1 (6 bases). The CDR3 sequence is 16 residues long. Trimming took 1 base from V and 5 from J, leaving 17 bases between them. The germline V gene encodes CDR1 MGHRA and CDR2 YSYEKL. CDR3 DNA: TGCGCCAGCAGCCAAGGCTGGGGGGGGCTAGGAACTGAAGCTTTCTTT. This gives the protein CASSQGWGGLGTEAFF.

The chain uses TRBV19 and TRBJ2-7, with 10 bases fitting TRBD2. This CDR3 spans 16 amino acids. The V gene's germline CDR1 is LNHDA and CDR2 SQIVND (reference sequence). Trimming removed 4 bases from V and 2 bases from J; junction bases left unmatched: 8. The CDR3 loop reads CASSRASGSKAYEQYV. CDR3 nucleotide sequence: TGTGCCAGTAGTAGGGCTAGCGGGAGTAAAGCCTACGAGCAGTACGTC.

J is TRBJ2-2 and V is TRBV7-2; 8 bases are a match to TRBD2. The CDR3 spans 16 residues. Per the germline V gene, CDR1 is SGHTA and CDR2 is FQGNSA. The V segment lost 5 bases and the J segment 4 bases; nucleotides outside the gene matches: 9. CDR3 sequence (DNA): TGTGCCAGCAGCCAAGGGACTAGGCTCGTCACCGGGGAGCTGTTTTTT. Its protein product is CASSQGTRLVTGELFF.

This clone was counted a few times. The chain carries TRBV29-1 and TRBJ1-5, with TRBD1 as a possible D gene (5 bases). This CDR3 comprises 12 residues. Looked up from germline, CDR1 is SQVTM and CDR2 is ANQGSEA. V shed 6 bases and J shed 5 bases, with 11 bases lying between them. The CDR3 bases are TGCAGCGTCCGGGACTTAGATCAGCCCCAGCATTTT. As protein: CSVRDLDQPQHF.

The chain has TRBV5-6 and TRBJ2-5; 7 positions agree with TRBD2. The J call is in doubt because the DNA end fits TRBJ2-7 better. The CDR3 totals 17 residues. Per germline, CDR1 SGHDT and CDR2 YYEEEE. In DNA, the CDR3 is TGTGCCAGCAGCTTTTGGGGAGGGACTCCAAACTCCTACGAGCAGTACTTC. Amino acid sequence: CASSFWGGTPNSYEQYF.

The chain uses TRBV19 and TRBJ2-5, with D possibly TRBD2 on 6 matching bases. The V and J ends lost 5 bases and 5 bases respectively, with 21 bases between them. The CDR3 has 16 amino acids. The germline V gene has CDR1 LNHDA and CDR2 SQIVND (reference sequence). The CDR3 region has the DNA TGTGCCAGTAGTCTAGGTCGTGACGGGACTGGGGAGACCCAGTACTTC. This gives the protein CASSLGRDGTGETQYF.

The rearrangement uses TRBV9 and TRBJ2-3; 11 positions match TRBD2. CDR1 and CDR2 from the germline V gene are SGDLS and YYNGEE. The CDR3 is 18 residues long. V lost 3 bases to trimming and J lost 5 bases; unmatched junction nucleotides: 14. CDR3 bases: TGTGCCAGCAGCGCGACCCTCTCTCTAGCGGGGGGTATAGATACGCAGTATTTT. Translated: CASSATLSLAGGIDTQYF. The full variable domain, completed using reference TRBV9 and TRBJ2-3, is DSGVTQTPKHLITATGQRVTLRCSPRSGDLSVYWYQQSLDQGLQFLIQYYNGEERAKGNILERFSAQQFPDLHSELNLSSLELGDSALYFCASSATLSLAGGIDTQYFGPGTRLTVL.

J is TRBJ2-5 and V is TRBV7-2; 7 bases fit TRBD2. Germline V gives CDR1 SGHTA, CDR2 FQGNSA. Trimming cost V 2 bases and J 4 bases; bases outside gene matches: 10. The CDR3 has 16 amino acids. The CDR3 reads CASSLPRGVRGETQYF. The DNA of the CDR3 is TGTGCCAGCAGCTTACCTCGGGGGGTAAGGGGAGAGACCCAGTACTTC.

This sequence joins TRBV6-5 and TRBJ2-1; a possible D gene is TRBD2 (6 bases). V gave up 5 bases and J gave up 1 base, with 12 bases separating them. The CDR3 totals 15 residues. Germline loops: CDR1 MNHEY, CDR2 SVGAGI. CDR3 DNA sequence: TGTGCCAGCAGTGCCTCGGGGAGGTCCTACAATGAGCAGTTCTTC. It is translated as CASSASGRSYNEQFF.

The chain joins TRBV11-2 to TRBJ2-2, with TRBD1 matching over 7 bases. With 6 bases clipped from V and 5 bases from J, the junction kept 6 bases outside the gene matches. There are 14 residues in the CDR3. Germline V gives CDR1 SGHAT, CDR2 FQNNGV. The CDR3 bases are TGTGCCAGCAGAGTGGACAGGAGGACCGGGGAGCTGTTTTTT. Amino acid sequence: CASRVDRRTGELFF.

V is TRBV7-2 and J is TRBJ2-5; 9 nucleotides align to TRBD2. The CDR3 is 16 amino acids. J gave up 1 base and V 3 bases, and 6 bases lay outside the gene matches. Looked up from germline, CDR1 is SGHTA and CDR2 is FQGNSA. CDR3 bases: TGTGCCAGCAGCTTTAAGGTAGCGGGAGCCCAAGAGACCCAGTACTTC. It translates to CASSFKVAGAQETQYF.

The chain has TRBV19 and TRBJ1-1; 8 bases fit TRBD1. The CDR3 loop spans 15 amino acids. J lost 1 base, V lost 6 bases, and 7 bases had no gene match. CDR1 is LNHDA and CDR2 is SQIVND in the germline V gene (reference sequence). The CDR3 DNA sequence: TGTGCCAGTAGGGAGGACAGGGAAGGGAACACTGAAGCTTTCTTT. This sequence encodes CASREDREGNTEAFF.

Only one count was recorded for this clone. The chain couples TRBV19 to TRBJ1-1; D might be TRBD1 (6 bases). Trimming removed 4 bases at V and 4 bases at J, with 13 bases between. CDR1 is LNHDA and CDR2 is SQIVND in the germline V gene (reference sequence). The CDR3 consists of 14 residues. The CDR3, as DNA: TGTGCCAGTAGTACGGGACACTGGGGCACTGAAGCTTTCTTT. Its protein product is CASSTGHWGTEAFF.

CDR3 bases: TGTGCCAGCACGGTAGACAGGGTAGCCTATGGCTACACCTTC. This translates into CASTVDRVAYGYTF. The V and J genes are TRBV2 and TRBJ1-2; TRBD1 matches 7 bases. The CDR3 spans 14 residues. CDR1 and CDR2 from the germline V gene are SNHLY and FYNNEI. V gave up 7 bases and J gave up 4 bases; unmatched junction bases: 9.

The CDR3 spells CASRPGTSETQYF. CDR3 bases: TGTGCCAGCAGACCCGGGACTTCAGAGACCCAGTACTTC. The J gene is TRBJ2-5, the V gene TRBV27; D possibly corresponds to TRBD2 (6 bases). This CDR3 has 13 residues. Germline V gene data show CDR1 as MNHEY and CDR2 as SMNVEV (reference sequence). Trimming pared 6 bases from V and 4 bases from J, leaving 12 bases between.

The rearrangement uses TRBV14 and TRBJ2-7; a weak D match, TRBD2 (6 bases). Germline V gene lookup returns CDR1 SGHDN and CDR2 FVKESK. The CDR3 extends over 16 amino acids. Trimming removed 0 bases from V and 5 bases from J, with 17 bases in between. CDR3 coding DNA: TGTGCCAGCAGCCAAGACGGGGGTGCCTGGGGAAACGAGCAGTACGTC. Amino acid sequence: CASSQDGGAWGNEQYV.

The V and J genes are TRBV7-3 and TRBJ2-4, with 7 positions matching TRBD1. J was trimmed by 8 bases and V by 1 base; bases with no gene match: 8. The CDR3 length is 15 residues. Germline V gene sequence: CDR1 SGHTA, CDR2 FQGTGA. CDR3 sequence: CASSLNYGTVDIQYF. The CDR3 DNA sequence: TGTGCCAGCAGCTTAAATTATGGGACAGTTGACATTCAGTACTTC. The full variable domain, rest sourced from reference TRBV7-3 and TRBJ2-4, is GAGVSQTPSNKVTEKGKYVELRCDPISGHTALYWYRQSLGQGPEFLIYFQGTGAADDSGLPNDRFFAVRPEGSVSTLKIQRTERGDSAVYLCASSLNYGTVDIQYFGAGTRLSVL.

The CDR3 DNA is TGTGCCAGCAGGTACAGGGCCGTGGGAGAGACCCAGTACTTC. It translates to CASRYRAVGETQYF. This sequence joins TRBV11-3 and TRBJ2-5, with a possible D match to TRBD1 (6 bases). V dropped 6 bases and J dropped 4 bases, with 15 bases sitting between them. CDR3 length equals 14 residues. Germline CDR1 is SGHNT and CDR2 is YENEEA.